This T cell receptor beta chain originates from a study of T cells in localized non-small cell lung cancer. Study-wide results and limits: Exceeding tumor, uninvolved adjacent lung had the highest T cell clonality. Median roughly 57 top-100 tumor clones were shared with paired adjacent lung. The study linked higher blood T cell density to longer overall survival. Sequencing covered just one tumor region, so heterogeneity cannot be ruled out.

Measured with immunoSEQ multiplex PCR; TCRdb has only the in-frame clones, and not every one. The sample includes more than 30,000 clones, about 78% of them seen just once. This clone was seen once. The antigen remains undetermined. Specimen: peripheral blood, collected before any cancer treatment. This sequence originates from an older male donor with stage II squamous cell lung carcinoma.

In DNA form, the CDR3 reads TGTGCCAGCAGCCGACTGGGTTCAGGGGATTGGAACTATGGCTACACCTTC. Protein product: CASSRLGSGDWNYGYTF. J is TRBJ1-2 and V is TRBV5-4; D possibly corresponds to TRBD1 (6 bases). Germline-derived CDR1 and CDR2 are SGHNT and YYREEE (reference sequence). V lost 4 bases and J 2 bases, leaving 21 bases between the germline ends. The CDR3 has 17 residues.